This T cell receptor beta chain was identified during a study of T cells in Graves' hyperthyroidism and ophthalmopathy. This clonotype was seen more than once but under ten times. Exclusion of a patient resulted from uncontrolled infection, other autoimmune disease, pregnancy or lactation. The source material, RNA transcripts, was used to amplify TCR beta CDR3 regions. First-round RT-PCR with HTBI primers amplified the TCR CDR3 region. TCRdb called the multiplex PCR reads again in MiXCR, with one record for every CDR3 protein. The table lists over 450,000 distinct CDR3 sequences, 14% of them singletons. The specimen was blood. The origin of this receptor is a woman aged 18-35 years with Graves' hyperthyroidism.

The CDR3 DNA follows: TGTGCCAGCAGCCCGGGGACAGTCTCTAATCAGCCCCAGCATTTT. Translating it yields CASSPGTVSNQPQHF. The chain combines TRBV7-9 with TRBJ1-5, with 7 bases fitting TRBD1. The CDR3 is 15 amino acids. V shed 5 bases and J 4 bases; nucleotides not matched to a gene: 8. Germline values: CDR1 SEHNR, CDR2 FQNEAQ (reference sequence).